A single sample gave rise to the 25 T cell receptor beta chains below, sequenced in a study of blood T cell repertoires in COVID-19. The protocol was immunoSEQ multiplex PCR, while the TCRdb copy is restricted to in-frame clones and leaves out a portion. The repertoire holds roughly 24,000 clones, roughly four fifths seen once, with around 48% in the top ten. The sample consisted of peripheral blood. The origin of the receptors is a man in his sixties or seventies with acute or convalescent COVID-19.

The V gene is TRBV27, the J gene TRBJ1-4; D unclear. The germline V gene encodes CDR1 MNHEY and CDR2 SMNVEV (reference sequence). CDR3 length: 13 amino acids. V was trimmed by 6 bases and J by 8 bases, leaving 13 bases between them. Here the CDR3 reads CASSPNPEEKLFF. The CDR3 DNA follows: TGTGCCAGCAGCCCGAATCCCGAGGAAAAACTGTTTTTT.

This chain joins TRBV3-1 (or the pseudogene TRBV3-2) and TRBJ1-1; no definite D call. V lost 0 bases, J lost 13 bases, and 15 bases lay in between. Germline lookup yields CDR1 LGHDT and CDR2 YNNKEL (reference sequence). The CDR3 has 13 amino acids. CDR3 nucleotides: TGTGCCAGCAGCCAAGATGGGGAGTCCGAGGTTTTCTTT. Encoded protein: CASSQDGESEVFF.

The chain links TRBV28 to TRBJ2-7; 7 bases fit TRBD1. Germline V CDR1 and CDR2: MDHEN, SYDVKM. With 4 bases clipped from V and 0 bases from J, the junction kept 12 bases outside the gene matches. The CDR3 runs to 17 residues. The CDR3 DNA follows: TGTGCCAGCAGTTCCCCCCCCGGGACAGCCAACTCCTACGAGCAGTACTTC. Encoded protein: CASSSPPGTANSYEQYF. The full variable domain, completed using reference TRBV28 and TRBJ2-7, is DVKVTQSSRYLVKRTGEKVFLECVQDMDHENMFWYRQDPGLGLRLIYFSYDVKMKEKGDIPEGYSVSREKKERFSLILESASTNQTSMYLCASSSPPGTANSYEQYFGPGTRLTVT.

The chain is built from TRBV3-1 (or the pseudogene TRBV3-2) and TRBJ1-6; 7 nucleotides align to TRBD1. CDR3 length: 14 amino acids. The germline V gene has CDR1 LGHDT and CDR2 YNNKEL (reference sequence). The trim removed 4 bases at V and 7 bases at J, leaving 4 bases unmatched. CDR3: CASSPPGGNSPLHF. The CDR3 nucleotides are TGTGCCAGCAGCCCACCAGGGGGAAATTCACCCCTCCACTTT.

The chain links TRBV6-5 to TRBJ1-2; D is uncertain. The V gene's germline CDR1 is MNHEY and CDR2 SVGAGI. This CDR3 has 12 residues. The V gene lost 8 bases and the J gene lost 2 bases, with 9 bases spanning the gap. CDR3 DNA: TGTGCCAGCGAGCTATCCAACTATGGCTACACCTTC. It translates to CASELSNYGYTF.

V gene TRBV3-1 (or the pseudogene TRBV3-2) combines with J gene TRBJ1-2; possible D gene TRBD1, 6 bases. The germline V and J ends were trimmed by 6 bases and 13 bases, with 21 bases remaining between them. The CDR3 loop spans 13 amino acids. Looked up from germline, CDR1 is LGHDT and CDR2 is YNNKEL (reference sequence). Here the CDR3 reads CASSPDRLSSSTF. In DNA, the CDR3 is TGTGCCAGCAGTCCTGACAGGCTCTCCTCCAGCACCTTC.

The V gene is TRBV11-2, the J gene TRBJ2-1; TRBD2 matches at 10 bases. V lost 7 bases, J lost 9 bases, and 12 bases stayed unmatched. The germline gives CDR1 SGHAT, CDR2 FQNNGV. The CDR3 has 15 amino acids. The CDR3 DNA follows: TGTGCCAGCACCTTTAGCGGGGGGTCCCCCTCTGAGCAGTTCTTC. It is translated as CASTFSGGSPSEQFF.

The chain joins TRBV7-8 to TRBJ1-3, with 9 bases aligning to TRBD1. The germline V gene encodes CDR1 SGHVS and CDR2 FQNEAQ. J lost 2 bases, V lost 5 bases, and 4 bases had no gene match. The CDR3 spans 15 residues. For the CDR3, the DNA is TGTGCCAGCAGCCAAGGACAGGGGACTGGAAACACCATATATTTT. Translation: CASSQGQGTGNTIYF.

A few counts support this clone. This sequence joins TRBV7-2 and TRBJ2-7, with 11 positions matching TRBD1. The CDR3 is 16 residues long. CDR1 is SGHTA and CDR2 is FQGNSA in the germline V gene. Germline trimming cut 1 base from V and 6 bases from J; bases unmatched to any gene: 8. The CDR3 sequence: CASSLVLGTGGVEQYF. The CDR3 region has the DNA TGTGCCAGCAGCTTAGTCCTTGGGACAGGGGGTGTCGAGCAGTACTTC.

This chain uses TRBV5-4 with TRBJ2-5, with D uncertain. V was shortened by 4 bases and J by 5 bases, with 18 bases between the two germline ends. The germline V gene has CDR1 SGHNT and CDR2 YYREEE (reference sequence). This CDR3 comprises 15 residues. The CDR3 loop is CASSQQSPSRETQYF. The CDR3 region has the DNA TGTGCCAGCAGCCAACAAAGCCCTTCTAGGGAGACCCAGTACTTC.

There are a few counts of this clone. V usage is TRBV4-1 and J usage is TRBJ1-5, with TRBD1 as a possible D gene (6 bases). This CDR3 comprises 18 residues. The V gene's germline CDR1 is MGHRA and CDR2 YSYEKL. The V end lost 3 bases, the J end lost 5 bases, and 23 bases lay between the germline ends. In DNA form, the CDR3 reads TGCGCCAGCAGCCAGAAACAGGGCGGGTCTCGACGCGATCAGCCCCAGCATTTT. This codes for CASSQKQGGSRRDQPQHF.

The CDR3, as DNA: TGTGCCAGCAGTGAAGCCCCCGAGTACCAAGAGACCCAGTACTTC. This sequence encodes CASSEAPEYQETQYF. The chain employs TRBV6-1 and TRBJ2-5, with D unresolved. CDR3 length: 15 residues. V lost 0 bases and J 0 bases, leaving 8 bases between the germline ends. The germline V gene has CDR1 MNHNS and CDR2 SASEGT.

The chain joins TRBV27 to TRBJ2-5, with TRBD2 identical over 9 bases. The germline CDR1 and CDR2 sequences are MNHEY and SMNVEV (reference sequence). With 2 bases clipped from V and 2 bases from J, the junction kept 9 bases outside the gene matches. The CDR3 spans 17 residues. The CDR3 protein is CASSLSAGGPWQETQYF. In DNA, the CDR3 is TGTGCCAGCAGTTTAAGTGCGGGAGGGCCTTGGCAAGAGACCCAGTACTTC.

The rearrangement joins TRBV28 to TRBJ2-7, with a tentative D call TRBD1 (6 bases). V lost 7 bases, J lost 6 bases, and 10 bases lay in between. The CDR3 totals 11 residues. Germline V gene sequence: CDR1 MDHEN, CDR2 SYDVKM. CDR3 region: CASNLGAEQYF. Here the CDR3 DNA reads TGTGCCAGCAACCTGGGGGCCGAGCAGTACTTC.

The CDR3 loop reads CSVEQGAVGNTIYF. CDR3 DNA sequence: TGCAGCGTGGAACAGGGGGCTGTTGGAAACACCATATATTTT. The chain combines TRBV29-1 with TRBJ1-3; 9 bases agree with TRBD1. Germline loops: CDR1 SQVTM, CDR2 ANQGSEA. Germline trimming cut 6 bases from V and 3 bases from J; bases unmatched to any gene: 6. The CDR3 runs 14 residues.

V usage is TRBV5-4 and J usage is TRBJ2-3; D call uncertain. V was trimmed by 0 bases and J by 2 bases, leaving 7 bases between them. Germline CDR1 is SGHNT and CDR2 is YYREEE (reference sequence). The CDR3 totals 14 residues. CDR3 region: CASSLAPLTDTQYF. DNA of the CDR3: TGTGCCAGCAGCTTGGCCCCCCTCACAGATACGCAGTATTTT.

The gene calls are TRBV29-1 and TRBJ1-5, with D possibly being TRBD1 (5 bases). Germline V gene data show CDR1 as SQVTM and CDR2 as ANQGSEA. Trimming removed 4 bases from V and 4 bases from J, with 11 bases in between. CDR3 length: 13 amino acids. The CDR3, as DNA: TGCAGCGTTGGGTCAGGGCAGAATCAGCCCCAGCATTTT. Protein sequence: CSVGSGQNQPQHF.

J is TRBJ1-5 and V is TRBV15; D uncertain. CDR3 length: 13 amino acids. The germline V gene has CDR1 LNHNV and CDR2 YYDKDF (reference sequence). V lost 2 bases to trimming and J lost 5 bases, with 7 bases between them. The CDR3 nucleotides read TGTGCCACCAGCAGAAACGCAGATCAGCCCCAGCATTTT. This codes for CATSRNADQPQHF.

The rearrangement uses TRBV10-3 and TRBJ1-4; 7 bases align to TRBD1. This CDR3 is 13 amino acids long. With 11 bases clipped from V and 8 bases from J, the junction kept 11 bases outside the gene matches. The V gene's germline CDR1 is ENHRY and CDR2 SYGVKD. This chain's CDR3 is CAASQGEREKLFF. CDR3 in DNA: TGTGCCGCGTCCCAGGGGGAACGCGAAAAACTGTTTTTT.

The chain has TRBV10-1 and TRBJ2-3; D unresolved. Germline V CDR1 and CDR2: WNHNN, SYGVQD (reference sequence). The CDR3 has 14 amino acids. V was trimmed by 3 bases and J by 0 bases, leaving 7 bases between them. The CDR3 bases are TGCGCCAGCAGTGATTCTATTAGCACAGATACGCAGTATTTT. As protein: CASSDSISTDTQYF.

This clone was recorded only once. This chain joins TRBV6-2 or TRBV6-3 and TRBJ1-1; D remains unclear. The V end was cut by 2 bases, the J end by 11 bases, with 15 bases between. CDR1 is MNHEY and CDR2 is SVGEGT in the germline V gene. This CDR3 comprises 13 residues. CDR3 in DNA: TGTGCCAGCAGTTACATTACCAACCAACAGGCTTTCTTT. Translated, it gives CASSYITNQQAFF.

The rearrangement links TRBV7-6 to TRBJ2-7; 10 nucleotides match TRBD1. V dropped 4 bases and J dropped 6; count of bases not matched to a gene: 18. Germline CDR1 reads SGHVS; CDR2 reads FNYEAQ. The CDR3 extends over 18 amino acids. The CDR3 DNA reads as TGTGCCAGCAGCTCTTACAGGGAAACCGGGACAGGGGTTCGCGAGCAGTACTTC. It specifies CASSSYRETGTGVREQYF.

J is TRBJ2-3 and V is TRBV30, with D perhaps matching TRBD2 (6 bases). Germline loops: CDR1 GTSNPN, CDR2 SVGIG (reference sequence). There are 11 residues in the CDR3. CDR3: CSGEIADTQYF. CDR3 coding DNA: TGTTCGGGAGAAATCGCAGATACGCAGTATTTT. Full variable domain (outside the CDR3, taken from reference TRBV30 and TRBJ2-3): SQTIHQWPATLVQPVGSPLSLECTVEGTSNPNLYWYRQAAGRGLQLLFYSVGIGQISSEVPQNLSASRPQDRQFILSSKKLLLSDSGFYLCSGEIADTQYFGPGTRLTVL.

The rearrangement uses TRBV19 and TRBJ2-3; D remains ambiguous. The CDR3 totals 12 residues. Germline lookup yields CDR1 LNHDA and CDR2 SQIVND (reference sequence). The V and J ends lost 10 bases and 4 bases respectively, with 12 bases between them. DNA for the CDR3: TGTGCCACAGGTCAGAGACCAGATACGCAGTATTTT. Amino acid sequence: CATGQRPDTQYF.

This clone came up once. The rearrangement uses TRBV20-1 and TRBJ1-6; D is undetermined. Trimming removed 3 bases at V and 0 bases at J, with 15 bases between. Germline V lookup: CDR1 DFQATT, CDR2 SNEGSKA (reference sequence). The CDR3 loop spans 17 amino acids. The CDR3 loop reads CSASEDGGSSYNSPLHF. As DNA, the CDR3 is TGCAGTGCTAGTGAAGACGGAGGGAGCTCCTATAATTCACCCCTCCACTTT.